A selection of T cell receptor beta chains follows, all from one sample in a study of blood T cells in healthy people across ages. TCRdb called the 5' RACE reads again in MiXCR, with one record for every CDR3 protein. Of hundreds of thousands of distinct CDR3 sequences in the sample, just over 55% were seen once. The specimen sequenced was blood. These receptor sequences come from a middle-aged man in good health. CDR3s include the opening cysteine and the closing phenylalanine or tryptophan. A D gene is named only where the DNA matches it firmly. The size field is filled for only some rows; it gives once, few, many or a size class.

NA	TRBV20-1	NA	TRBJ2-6	CSAQHLPGLIGSGANVLTF	TGCAGTGCCCAACACCTTCCGGGCCTAATAGGCTCTGGGGCCAACGTCCTGACTTTC
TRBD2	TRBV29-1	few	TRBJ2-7	CSVEGGGTAEQYF	TGCAGCGTTGAAGGCGGGGGGACCGCCGAGCAGTACTTC
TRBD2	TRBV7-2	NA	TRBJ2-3	CASSPFGTSYTDTQYF	TGTGCCAGCAGCCCATTTGGGACTAGTTACACAGATACGCAGTATTTT
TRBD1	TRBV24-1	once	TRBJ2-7	CATSGRGLPYEQYF	TGTGCCACCAGTGGAAGGGGGCTACCCTACGAGCAGTACTTC
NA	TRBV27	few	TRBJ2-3	CASSLLGQSDTQYF	TGTGCCAGCAGTTTACTAGGACAGTCAGATACGCAGTATTTT
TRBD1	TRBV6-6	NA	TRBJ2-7	CASSRQGAESYEQYF	TGTGCCAGCAGCAGACAGGGGGCTGAGTCCTACGAGCAGTACTTC
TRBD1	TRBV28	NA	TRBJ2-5	CASPGQDTETQYF	TGTGCCAGCCCCGGACAGGATACAGAGACCCAGTACTTC
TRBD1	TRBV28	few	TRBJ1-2	CASSLPGQGFGYTF	TGTGCCAGCAGTTTACCCGGACAGGGATTTGGCTACACCTTC
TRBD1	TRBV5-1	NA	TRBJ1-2	CASSPRTGANYGYTF	TGCGCCAGCAGCCCCCGGACAGGGGCCAACTATGGCTACACCTTC
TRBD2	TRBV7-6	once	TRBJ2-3	CASSLALAGSSTDTQYF	TGTGCCAGCAGCTTAGCTCTAGCGGGATCTTCCACAGATACGCAGTATTTT
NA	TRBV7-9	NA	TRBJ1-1	CASSLLQGESTEAFF	TGTGCCAGCAGCCTACTACAAGGTGAGAGCACTGAAGCTTTCTTT
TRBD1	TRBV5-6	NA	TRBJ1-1	CASSLKQGLTEAFF	TGTGCCAGCAGCTTGAAACAGGGGCTCACTGAAGCTTTCTTT